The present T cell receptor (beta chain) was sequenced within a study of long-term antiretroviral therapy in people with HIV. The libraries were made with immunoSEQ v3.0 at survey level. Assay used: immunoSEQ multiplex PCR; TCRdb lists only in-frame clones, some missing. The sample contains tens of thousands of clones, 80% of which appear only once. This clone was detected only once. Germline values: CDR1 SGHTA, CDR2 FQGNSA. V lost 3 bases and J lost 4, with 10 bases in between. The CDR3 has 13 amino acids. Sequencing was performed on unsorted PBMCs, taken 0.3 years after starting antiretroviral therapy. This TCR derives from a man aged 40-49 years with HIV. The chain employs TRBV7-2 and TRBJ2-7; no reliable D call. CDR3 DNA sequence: TGTGCCAGCAGCTTTGGTTATCGTTACGAGCAGTACTTC. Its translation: CASSFGYRYEQYF.